The 11 T cell receptor beta chains below all came from one sample that was sequenced in a study of beta chain features in type 1 diabetes. Expressed TCRB transcripts got sequenced, as all isolated RNA was reverse transcribed. TCRdb's copy holds only in-frame clones and misses some; the assay was immunoSEQ multiplex PCR. The data contain 620,000 or so clones, around 15% of them seen just once; the ten biggest clones take up about 0.097%. The sample comprised naive CD4+ T cells from blood. The receptors originated from a man aged 18 to 30 in good health.

This sequence joins TRBV7-2 and TRBJ1-5, with 9 positions matching TRBD1. Germline V gives CDR1 SGHTA, CDR2 FQGNSA. V shed 6 bases, J shed 2 bases, and the junction held 5 bases outside the gene matches. This CDR3 region has 15 residues. Here the CDR3 DNA reads TGTGCCAGCAGATCGGACAGGGGCGGCAATCAGCCCCAGCATTTT. Translated: CASRSDRGGNQPQHF.

This sequence joins TRBV11-3 and TRBJ2-3; 7 bases are shared with TRBD2. Germline trimming cut 8 bases from V and 2 bases from J; bases unmatched to any gene: 7. Germline CDR1 is SGHNT and CDR2 is YENEEA. The CDR3 spans 14 residues. The CDR3 protein is CASGPGGLTDTQYF. The CDR3 nucleotides read TGTGCCAGCGGACCGGGGGGACTCACAGATACGCAGTATTTT.

The chain employs TRBV30 and TRBJ1-1; TRBD1 matches at 8 bases. J was trimmed by 2 bases and V by 5 bases; bases with no gene match: 4. The CDR3 covers 13 residues. CDR1 and CDR2 from the germline V gene are GTSNPN and SVGIG (reference sequence). Here the CDR3 reads CAWGQGANTEAFF. Written as DNA, the CDR3 is TGTGCCTGGGGACAGGGCGCAAACACTGAAGCTTTCTTT.

The rearrangement links TRBV18 to TRBJ2-7; TRBD1 matches 8 bases. After removal of 0 bases from V and 7 bases from J, the junction contained 8 bases not matched to a gene. Germline V gene data show CDR1 as KGHSH and CDR2 as LQKENI. The CDR3 loop spans 15 amino acids. CDR3 in amino acids: CASSPPGTGGNEQYF. Here the CDR3 DNA reads TGTGCCAGCTCACCACCGGGCACAGGGGGTAATGAGCAGTACTTC.

This clone has a handful of counts. V and J are TRBV5-1 and TRBJ2-7; D perhaps matches TRBD1 (5 bases). Per the germline V gene, CDR1 is SGHRS and CDR2 is YFSETQ. V was cut by 4 bases and J by 2 bases, with 7 bases left in between. CDR3 length: 12 amino acids. The DNA for the CDR3 is TGCGCCAGCAGCATGGGGCCCTACGAGCAGTACTTC. This translates into CASSMGPYEQYF.

The rearrangement uses TRBV18 and TRBJ1-2; D gene uncertain. Trimming removed 1 base at V and 2 bases at J, with 14 bases between. CDR3 length: 16 residues. Looked up from germline, CDR1 is KGHSH and CDR2 is LQKENI. Written as DNA, the CDR3 is TGTGCCAGCTCACCACTTACCGAGGCCCTGAACTATGGCTACACCTTC. Encoded protein: CASSPLTEALNYGYTF.

CDR3 residues: CASSTAPGTGGDAYEQYF. The CDR3 region has the DNA TGTGCCAGCAGCACAGCACCCGGGACAGGGGGGGACGCCTACGAGCAGTACTTC. The chain has TRBV9 and TRBJ2-7; the match to TRBD1 covers 11 bases. The CDR3 is made up of 18 amino acids. Trimming took 4 bases from V and 2 from J; bases not matched to a gene: 14. Germline V gene lookup returns CDR1 SGDLS and CDR2 YYNGEE.

The chain is built from TRBV15 and TRBJ1-2; 7 bases fit TRBD1. Per the germline V gene, CDR1 is LNHNV and CDR2 is YYDKDF (reference sequence). CDR3 size: 15 residues. After removal of 1 base from V and 1 base from J, the junction contained 3 bases not matched to a gene. The CDR3 DNA follows: TGTGCCACCAGCAGAGGGGGACAGAATAACTATGGCTACACCTTC. It translates to CATSRGGQNNYGYTF.

This clone was seen a handful of times. Distinct nucleotide sequences in the sample also encode this CDR3. The chain carries TRBV7-9 and TRBJ1-1, with D hard to call. Germline CDR1 is SEHNR and CDR2 is FQNEAQ (reference sequence). The V end was cut by 1 base, the J end by 0 bases, with 6 bases between. There are 14 residues in the CDR3. CDR3 amino acids: CASSLGQMNTEAFF. CDR3 coding DNA: TGTGCCAGCAGCTTAGGGCAGATGAACACTGAAGCTTTCTTT.

This clone turned up a few times. This chain joins TRBV18 and TRBJ2-1, with 9 bases fitting TRBD1. Germline assignment: CDR1 KGHSH and CDR2 LQKENI. Germline trimming cut 6 bases from V and 8 bases from J; bases unmatched to any gene: 11. This CDR3 region has 15 residues. The CDR3 nucleotides read TGTGCCAGCTCCCCTACGGGACAGGGCCTCGATGAGCAGTTCTTC. It yields the protein CASSPTGQGLDEQFF.

As concerns this clone: The junction departs from germline at one end; a sequencing error may be responsible. The J gene is TRBJ2-7, the V gene TRBV19; D is perhaps TRBD1 (6 bases). The germline V gene encodes CDR1 LNHDA and CDR2 SQIVND (reference sequence). The CDR3 runs to 13 residues. For the CDR3, the DNA is TGTGCCAGCACCCTGACAGGCTCCGACGAGCAGTACTTC. It yields the protein CASTLTGSDEQYF. The full variable domain, in which reference TRBV19 and TRBJ2-7 provide the parts outside the CDR3, is DGGITQSPKYLFRKEGQNVTLSCEQNLNHDAMYWYRQDPGQGLRLIYYSQIVNDFQKGDIAEGYSVSREKKESFPLTVTSAQKNPTAFYLCASTLTGSDEQYFGPGTRLTVT.